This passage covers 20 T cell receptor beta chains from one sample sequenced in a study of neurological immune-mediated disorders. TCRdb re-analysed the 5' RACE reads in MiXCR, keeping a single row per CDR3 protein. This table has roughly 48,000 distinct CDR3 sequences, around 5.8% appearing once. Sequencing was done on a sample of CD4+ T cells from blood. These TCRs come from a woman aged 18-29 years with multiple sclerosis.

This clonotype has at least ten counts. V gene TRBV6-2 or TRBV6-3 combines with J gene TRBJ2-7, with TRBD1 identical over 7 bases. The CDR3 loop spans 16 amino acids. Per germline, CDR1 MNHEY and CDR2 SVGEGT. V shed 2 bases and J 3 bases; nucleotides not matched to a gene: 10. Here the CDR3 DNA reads TGTGCCAGCAGTTACCCCCACAGGGGTCAAAACTACGAGCAGTACGTC. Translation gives CASSYPHRGQNYEQYV.

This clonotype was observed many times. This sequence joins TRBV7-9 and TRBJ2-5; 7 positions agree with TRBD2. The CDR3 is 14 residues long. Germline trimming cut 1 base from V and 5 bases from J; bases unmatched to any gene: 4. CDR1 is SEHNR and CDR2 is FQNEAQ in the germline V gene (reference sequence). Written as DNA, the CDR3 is TGTGCCAGCAGCTTAGGACTAGCTTCTGAGACCCAGTACTTC. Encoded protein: CASSLGLASETQYF. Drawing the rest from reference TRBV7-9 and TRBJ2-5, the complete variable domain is DTGVSQNPRHKITKRGQNVTFRCDPISEHNRLYWYRQTLGQGPEFLTYFQNEAQLEKSRLLSDRFSAERPKGSFSTLEIQRTEQGDSAMYLCASSLGLASETQYFGPGTRLLVL.

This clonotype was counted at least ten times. The DNA of the CDR3 is TGTGCCAGCAGCTTGCGTCGTGGGACTCGATATTCGAATTCACCCCTCCACTTT. It codes for CASSLRRGTRYSNSPLHF. The chain combines TRBV5-6 with TRBJ1-6; the D gene is possibly TRBD1 (5 bases). Germline CDR1 reads SGHDT; CDR2 reads YYEEEE. CDR3 size: 18 residues. V was shortened by 1 base and J by 7 bases, with 21 bases between the two germline ends.

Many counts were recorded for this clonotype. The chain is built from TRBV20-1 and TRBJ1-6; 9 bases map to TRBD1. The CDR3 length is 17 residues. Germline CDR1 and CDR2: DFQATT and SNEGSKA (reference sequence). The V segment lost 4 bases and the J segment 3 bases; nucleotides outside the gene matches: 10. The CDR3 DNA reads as TGCAGTGCTAACATACCACAGGGGGCAAGCTATAATTCACCCCTCCACTTT. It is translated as CSANIPQGASYNSPLHF.

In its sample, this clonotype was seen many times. The CDR3, as DNA: TGTGCCAGCAGCTTTTGGGGGCTCCGCTACAATGAGCAGTTCTTC. This encodes CASSFWGLRYNEQFF. The rearrangement links TRBV7-2 to TRBJ2-1; a possible D gene is TRBD1 (6 bases). Germline V lookup: CDR1 SGHTA, CDR2 FQGNSA. The CDR3 has 15 amino acids. V lost 3 bases, J lost 3 bases, and 12 bases lay in between.

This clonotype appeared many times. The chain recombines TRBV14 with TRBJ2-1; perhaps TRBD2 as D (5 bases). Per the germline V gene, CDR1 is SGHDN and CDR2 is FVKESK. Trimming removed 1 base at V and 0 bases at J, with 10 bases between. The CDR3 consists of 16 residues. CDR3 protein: CASSQVGGRSYNEQFF. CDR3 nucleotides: TGTGCCAGCAGCCAAGTCGGAGGACGCTCCTACAATGAGCAGTTCTTC.

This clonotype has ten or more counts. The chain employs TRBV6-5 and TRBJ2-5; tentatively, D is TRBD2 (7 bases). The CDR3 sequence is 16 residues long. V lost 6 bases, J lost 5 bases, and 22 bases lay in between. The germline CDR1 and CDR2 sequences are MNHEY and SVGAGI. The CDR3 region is CASREPPGRGPETQYF. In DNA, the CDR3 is TGTGCCAGCAGGGAACCCCCGGGGCGGGGGCCCGAGACCCAGTACTTC.

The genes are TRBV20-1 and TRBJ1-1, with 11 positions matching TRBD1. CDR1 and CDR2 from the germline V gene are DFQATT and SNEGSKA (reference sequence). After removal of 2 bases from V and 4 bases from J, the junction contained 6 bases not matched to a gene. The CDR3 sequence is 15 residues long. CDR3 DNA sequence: TGCAGTGCTAGACGTCATGGGACAGGGGGCACTGAAGCTTTCTTT. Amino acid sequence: CSARRHGTGGTEAFF.

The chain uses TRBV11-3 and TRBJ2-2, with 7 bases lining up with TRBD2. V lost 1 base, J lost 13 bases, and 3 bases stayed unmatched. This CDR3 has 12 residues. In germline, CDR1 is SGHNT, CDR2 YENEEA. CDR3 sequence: CASSLVAGVLFF. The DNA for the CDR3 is TGTGCCAGCAGCTTAGTTGCGGGAGTGCTGTTTTTT.

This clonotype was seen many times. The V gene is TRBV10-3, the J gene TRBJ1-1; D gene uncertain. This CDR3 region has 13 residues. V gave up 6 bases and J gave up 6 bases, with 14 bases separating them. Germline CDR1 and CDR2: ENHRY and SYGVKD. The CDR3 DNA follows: TGTGCCATCAGGCGGGCCGAAGCCGCTGAAGCTTTCTTT. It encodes CAIRRAEAAEAFF.

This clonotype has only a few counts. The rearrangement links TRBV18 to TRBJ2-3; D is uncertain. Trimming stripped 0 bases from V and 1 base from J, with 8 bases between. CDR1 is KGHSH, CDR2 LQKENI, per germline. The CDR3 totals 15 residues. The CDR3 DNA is TGTGCCAGCTCACCACCCGGCCGGGGCACAGATACGCAGTATTTT. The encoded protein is CASSPPGRGTDTQYF.

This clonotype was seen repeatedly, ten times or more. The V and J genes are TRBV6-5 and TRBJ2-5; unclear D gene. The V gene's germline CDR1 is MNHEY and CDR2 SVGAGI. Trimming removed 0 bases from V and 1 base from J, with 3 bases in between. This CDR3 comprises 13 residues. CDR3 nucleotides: TGTGCCAGCAGTTACTCGGGCCAAGAGACCCAGTACTTC. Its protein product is CASSYSGQETQYF.

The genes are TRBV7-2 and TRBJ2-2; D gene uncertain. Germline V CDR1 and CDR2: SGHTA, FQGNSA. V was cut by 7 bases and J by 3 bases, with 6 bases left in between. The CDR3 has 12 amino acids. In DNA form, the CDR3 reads TGTGCCAGCATTATAGACACCGGGGAGCTGTTTTTT. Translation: CASIIDTGELFF.

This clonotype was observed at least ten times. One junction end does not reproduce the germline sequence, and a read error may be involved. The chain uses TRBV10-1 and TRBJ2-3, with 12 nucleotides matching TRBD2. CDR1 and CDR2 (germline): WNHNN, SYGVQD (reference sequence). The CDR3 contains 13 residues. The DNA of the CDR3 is TGCGCCAGCAGGGCTAGCGGGGGGGATATGCAGTATTTT. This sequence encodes CASRASGGDMQYF.

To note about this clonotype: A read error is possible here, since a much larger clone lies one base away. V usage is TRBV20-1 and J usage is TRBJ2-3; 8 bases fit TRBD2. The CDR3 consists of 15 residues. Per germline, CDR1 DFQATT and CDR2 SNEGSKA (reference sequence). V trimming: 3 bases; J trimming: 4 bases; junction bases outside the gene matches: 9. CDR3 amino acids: CSARLHGGGPDTQYF. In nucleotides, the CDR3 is TGCAGTGCTAGGCTCCACGGGGGGGGCCCAGATACGCAGTATTTT.

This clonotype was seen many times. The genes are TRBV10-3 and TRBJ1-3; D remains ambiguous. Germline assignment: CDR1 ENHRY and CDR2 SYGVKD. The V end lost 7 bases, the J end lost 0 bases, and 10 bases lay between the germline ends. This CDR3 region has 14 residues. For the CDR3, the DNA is TGTGCCATCACCGCCCTCTACTCTGGAAACACCATATATTTT. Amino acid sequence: CAITALYSGNTIYF.

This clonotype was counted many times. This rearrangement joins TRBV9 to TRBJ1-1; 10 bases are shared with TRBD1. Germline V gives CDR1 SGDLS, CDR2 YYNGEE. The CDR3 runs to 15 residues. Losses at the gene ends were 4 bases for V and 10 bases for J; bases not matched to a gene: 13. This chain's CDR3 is CASSPGTGASLGAFF. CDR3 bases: TGTGCCAGCAGCCCAGGGACAGGGGCTTCCCTGGGAGCTTTCTTT.

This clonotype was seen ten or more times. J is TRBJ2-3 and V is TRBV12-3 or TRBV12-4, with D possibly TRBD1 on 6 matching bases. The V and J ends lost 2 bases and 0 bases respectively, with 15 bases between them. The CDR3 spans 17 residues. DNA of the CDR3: TGTGCCAGCAGTTTAAGGATCCGGACAGAAAGCACAGATACGCAGTATTTT. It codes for CASSLRIRTESTDTQYF.

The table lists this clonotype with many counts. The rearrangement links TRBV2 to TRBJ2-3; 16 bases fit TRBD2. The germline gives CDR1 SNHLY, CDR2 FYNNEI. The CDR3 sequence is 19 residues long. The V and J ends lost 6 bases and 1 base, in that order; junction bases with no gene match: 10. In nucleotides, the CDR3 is TGTGCCAGCAGGGGAAATCCGGGACTAGCGGGGGGGGGCACAGATACGCAGTATTTT. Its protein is CASRGNPGLAGGGTDTQYF.

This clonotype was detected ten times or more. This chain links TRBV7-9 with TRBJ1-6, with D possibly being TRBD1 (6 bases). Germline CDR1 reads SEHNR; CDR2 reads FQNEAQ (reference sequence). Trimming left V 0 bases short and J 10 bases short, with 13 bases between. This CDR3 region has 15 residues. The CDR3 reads CASSLAGAPDSPLHF. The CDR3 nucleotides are TGTGCCAGCAGCTTAGCGGGGGCTCCGGACTCACCCCTCCACTTT.